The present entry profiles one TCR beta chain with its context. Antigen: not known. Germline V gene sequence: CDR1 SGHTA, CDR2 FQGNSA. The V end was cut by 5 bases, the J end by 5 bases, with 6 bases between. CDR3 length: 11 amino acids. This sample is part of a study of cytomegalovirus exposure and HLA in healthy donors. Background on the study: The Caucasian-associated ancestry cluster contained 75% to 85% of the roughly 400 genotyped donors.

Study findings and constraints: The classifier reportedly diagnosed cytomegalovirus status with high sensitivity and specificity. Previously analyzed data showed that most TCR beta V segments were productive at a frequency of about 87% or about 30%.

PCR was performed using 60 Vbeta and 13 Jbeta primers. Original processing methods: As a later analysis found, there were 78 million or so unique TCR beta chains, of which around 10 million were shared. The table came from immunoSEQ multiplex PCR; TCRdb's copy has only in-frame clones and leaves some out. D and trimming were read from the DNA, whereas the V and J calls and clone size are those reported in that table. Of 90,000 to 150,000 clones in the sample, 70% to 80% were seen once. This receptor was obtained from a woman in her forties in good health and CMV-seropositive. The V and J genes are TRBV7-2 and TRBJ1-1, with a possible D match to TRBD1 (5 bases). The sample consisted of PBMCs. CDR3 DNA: TGTGCCAGCAGCAACAGGACTGAAGCTTTCTTT. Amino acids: CASSNRTEAFF.